A selection of T cell receptor beta chains follows, all from one sample in a study of T cells in Graves' hyperthyroidism and ophthalmopathy. TCRdb re-analysed the multiplex PCR reads in MiXCR, keeping a single row per CDR3 protein. The sample shows hundreds of thousands of distinct CDR3 sequences, about 15% of them seen only once. Sequencing was carried out using blood. These receptors were collected from a woman between 40 and 55 years old with Graves' hyperthyroidism. The CDR3 runs from the conserved cysteine through the conserved F or W. Each record gives: V gene, clone size, J gene, D gene, CDR3 protein, CDR3 DNA. D genes are given only for firm matches. Only some rows state a clone size, as once, few, many or a class for expanded clones.

TRBV5-1	NA	TRBJ2-1	TRBD2	CASSLGGRAGNEQFF	TGCGCCAGCAGCTTGGGTGGGAGGGCCGGGAATGAGCAGTTCTTC
TRBV10-1	few	TRBJ2-1	TRBD2	CASTLAGGVNEQFF	TGCGCCAGCACTTTAGCGGGAGGGGTTAATGAGCAGTTCTTC
TRBV12-3/TRBV12-4	many	TRBJ2-5	NA	CASSLLSRGETQYF	TGTGCCAGCAGTTTACTGTCAAGAGGGGAGACCCAGTACTTC
TRBV12-3/TRBV12-4	NA	TRBJ2-7	TRBD2	CASSSLAGALWEQYF	TGTGCCAGCAGTTCATTAGCGGGAGCCCTCTGGGAGCAGTACTTC
TRBV2	many	TRBJ1-5	NA	CASSEAMGNQPQHF	TGTGCCAGCAGTGAAGCGATGGGGAATCAGCCCCAGCATTTT
TRBV5-1	many	TRBJ2-7	NA	CASSTEWAGYEQYF	TGCGCCAGCAGCACCGAATGGGCAGGGTACGAGCAGTACTTC
TRBV12-3/TRBV12-4	many	TRBJ2-2	TRBD1	CASTTGVSAGELFF	TGTGCCAGCACGACAGGGGTCAGTGCCGGGGAGCTGTTTTTT
TRBV7-9	NA	TRBJ2-7	TRBD2	CASSLATSGSILSYEQYF	TGTGCCAGCAGCTTAGCGACCAGCGGGAGTATACTCTCCTACGAGCAGTACTTC
TRBV18	many	TRBJ1-1	TRBD1	CASSWTGTEAFF	TGTGCCAGCTCTTGGACAGGGACTGAAGCTTTCTTT
TRBV6-6	many	TRBJ2-1	TRBD2	CASSYSQAGRNEQFF	TGTGCCAGCAGTTACTCACAAGCGGGACGGAATGAGCAGTTCTTC
TRBV18	NA	TRBJ2-5	NA	CASSQIENQETQYF	TGTGCCAGCTCACAGATCGAGAACCAAGAGACCCAGTACTTC
TRBV11-1	many	TRBJ1-2	TRBD1	CASSRGTADVNYGYTF	TGTGCCAGCAGCCGAGGGACAGCTGATGTCAACTATGGCTACACCTTC
TRBV7-8	NA	TRBJ2-3	TRBD2	CASSQRASGRADTQYF	TGTGCCAGCAGCCAAAGGGCTAGCGGGAGGGCAGATACGCAGTATTTT
TRBV11-2	NA	TRBJ1-1	NA	CASSLGGGGSSPEAFF	TGTGCCAGCAGCTTAGGTGGGGGGGGTAGCTCGCCTGAAGCTTTCTTT
TRBV5-1	many	TRBJ2-3	NA	CASSSHLRSTDTQYF	TGCGCCAGCAGCTCCCACCTACGTAGCACAGATACGCAGTATTTT
TRBV20-1	many	TRBJ1-2	NA	CSARDSREFGYGYTF	TGCAGTGCTAGAGATTCTAGGGAGTTTGGCTATGGCTACACCTTC
TRBV2	many	TRBJ2-1	TRBD2	CASSSRLAGTSSEQFF	TGTGCCAGCAGTTCTCGACTAGCGGGAACGTCAAGTGAGCAGTTCTTC
TRBV20-1	once	TRBJ2-7	NA	CSAPGRDYEQYF	TGCAGTGCTCCGGGACGGGACTACGAGCAGTACTTC
TRBV7-9	many	TRBJ2-1	TRBD1	CASSPSKTGAYNEQFF	TGTGCCAGCAGCCCCTCTAAGACAGGGGCCTACAATGAGCAGTTCTTC
TRBV30	NA	TRBJ2-5	TRBD2	CAWSRLAGVEETQYF	TGTGCCTGGTCCCGACTAGCGGGAGTGGAAGAGACCCAGTACTTC
TRBV30	many	TRBJ1-4	TRBD1	CAWSLTGGAPEKLFF	TGTGCCTGGAGTCTCACAGGGGGCGCCCCGGAAAAACTGTTTTTT
TRBV18	many	TRBJ2-7	NA	CASSPISGLEQYF	TGTGCCAGCTCACCAATTTCGGGGTTAGAGCAGTACTTC
TRBV7-6	many	TRBJ2-7	TRBD1	CASSMGQGPSYEQYF	TGTGCCAGCAGCATGGGACAGGGGCCCTCCTACGAGCAGTACTTC
TRBV11-2	many	TRBJ2-2	NA	CASRGGQRNTGELFF	TGTGCCAGCAGAGGGGGGCAGCGGAACACCGGGGAGCTGTTTTTT
TRBV14	NA	TRBJ1-4	NA	CASSPSVRGSINEKLFF	TGTGCCAGCAGCCCGTCAGTTCGGGGATCAATTAATGAAAAACTGTTTTTT
TRBV15	NA	TRBJ2-3	NA	CAASRVASDTQYF	TGTGCCGCCAGCAGAGTCGCCTCAGATACGCAGTATTTT
TRBV18	many	TRBJ2-5	NA	CASSPPAQETQYF	TGTGCCAGCTCACCACCGGCTCAAGAGACCCAGTACTTC
TRBV2	many	TRBJ1-1	NA	CATPIGEVPEAFF	TGTGCCACCCCCATAGGGGAGGTTCCTGAAGCTTTCTTT
TRBV29-1	few	TRBJ1-4	NA	CSVYGTDNEKLFF	TGCAGCGTTTATGGGACGGATAATGAAAAACTGTTTTTT
TRBV6-5	once	TRBJ1-6	NA	CASSYSKVGVGNSPLHF	TGTGCCAGCAGTTACTCGAAGGTAGGGGTGGGGAATTCACCCCTCCACTTT
TRBV28	many	TRBJ2-7	NA	CASSFSPYEQYF	TGTGCCAGCAGTTTTTCCCCCTACGAGCAGTACTTC
TRBV6-1	NA	TRBJ2-3	NA	CASSEAGFLSTDTQYF	TGTGCCAGCAGTGAAGCAGGGTTCCTCTCAACAGATACGCAGTATTTT
TRBV5-1	NA	TRBJ2-5	TRBD1	CASSFEGTGLETQYF	TGCGCCAGCAGCTTCGAAGGGACAGGGTTGGAGACCCAGTACTTC
TRBV2	many	TRBJ2-2	NA	CASSDTDTGELFF	TGTGCCAGCAGTGACACCGACACCGGGGAGCTGTTTTTT
TRBV6-1	few	TRBJ2-2	NA	CASTKFRHRELVTGELFF	TGTGCCAGCACCAAATTTAGACACCGGGAGCTGGTCACCGGGGAGCTGTTTTTT
TRBV6-1	many	TRBJ2-7	NA	CASSKHDSYEQYF	TGTGCCAGCAGTAAACATGACAGCTACGAGCAGTACTTC
TRBV6-4	few	TRBJ2-3	TRBD2	CASSDSGLADYGDTQYF	TGTGCCAGCAGTGACTCCGGACTAGCGGATTATGGAGATACGCAGTATTTT
TRBV5-1	NA	TRBJ2-7	TRBD2	CASSLASQAGGMGEQYF	TGCGCCAGCAGCTTGGCCAGCCAAGCGGGAGGAATGGGTGAGCAGTACTTC
TRBV10-3	NA	TRBJ2-2	TRBD2	CAIAGGGAVRELFF	TGTGCCATCGCGGGAGGGGGCGCAGTGAGGGAGCTGTTTTTT
TRBV5-1	many	TRBJ2-3	TRBD1	CASSLGDRGGGTQYF	TGCGCCAGCAGCTTGGGGGACAGGGGAGGAGGTACGCAGTATTTT
TRBV11-2	many	TRBJ2-7	NA	CASSFGRGESYEQYF	TGTGCCAGCAGCTTTGGCAGGGGTGAGTCCTACGAGCAGTACTTC
TRBV4-2	NA	TRBJ2-1	NA	CASSQDPAGRDGLNEQFF	TGTGCCAGCAGCCAAGATCCCGCCGGCCGGGATGGCTTAAATGAGCAGTTCTTC
TRBV28	many	TRBJ2-7	NA	CASSFAVYEQYF	TGTGCCAGCAGTTTTGCGGTGTACGAGCAGTACTTC
TRBV5-1	many	TRBJ2-2	NA	CASSFAAGRTGELFF	TGCGCCAGCAGCTTCGCGGCGGGACGAACCGGGGAGCTGTTTTTT
TRBV20-1	few	TRBJ1-6	NA	CSATGHAAVNSPLHF	TGCAGTGCTACCGGACACGCCGCTGTTAATTCACCCCTCCACTTT
TRBV7-2	few	TRBJ2-4	TRBD2	CASSPSGGKNIQYF	TGTGCCAGCAGTCCTAGCGGGGGAAAAAACATTCAGTACTTC
TRBV11-1	many	TRBJ1-2	NA	CASSLGSRRYTF	TGTGCCAGCAGCTTGGGCAGTCGAAGGTACACCTTC
TRBV7-9	NA	TRBJ2-1	NA	CASSLDSSGDEQFF	TGTGCCAGCAGCTTAGATAGTAGCGGTGACGAGCAGTTCTTC
TRBV5-6	few	TRBJ2-2	NA	CASSFLGDKANTGELFF	TGTGCCAGCAGCTTTTTGGGGGATAAGGCGAACACCGGGGAGCTGTTTTTT
TRBV12-3/TRBV12-4	NA	TRBJ2-3	TRBD2	CASSSTGGSTDTQYF	TGTGCCAGCAGTTCTACGGGAGGAAGCACAGATACGCAGTATTTT
TRBV7-9	NA	TRBJ2-3	NA	CASSLGLGADTQYF	TGTGCCAGCAGCTTAGGTTTGGGCGCAGATACGCAGTATTTT
TRBV28	many	TRBJ2-7	TRBD1	CASSSAGQGAMYYEQYF	TGTGCCAGCAGTTCCGCGGGACAGGGGGCGATGTACTACGAGCAGTACTTC
TRBV3-1	NA	TRBJ1-2	NA	CASSQGPGTGYTF	TGTGCCAGCAGCCAAGGCCCCGGGACAGGCTACACCTTC
TRBV7-2	many	TRBJ2-7	NA	CASSQSRGPYEQYF	TGTGCCAGCAGCCAAAGCAGGGGACCCTACGAGCAGTACTTC
TRBV27	few	TRBJ2-2	NA	CASSPTGHWGGELFF	TGTGCCAGCAGTCCCACGGGACACTGGGGCGGGGAGCTGTTTTTT
TRBV2	many	TRBJ2-1	TRBD1	CASSRQGLGNEQFF	TGTGCCAGCAGTAGACAGGGGTTGGGGAATGAGCAGTTCTTC
TRBV25-1	NA	TRBJ1-5	TRBD1	CASSGDRSNQPQHF	TGTGCCAGCAGTGGGGACAGGAGCAATCAGCCCCAGCATTTT
TRBV7-9	many	TRBJ2-3	TRBD2	CASSLAGVGDTQYF	TGTGCCAGCTCCTTAGCGGGAGTGGGTGATACGCAGTATTTT
TRBV11-3	many	TRBJ2-1	NA	CASSLGLNEQFF	TGTGCCAGCAGCTTGGGCTTAAATGAGCAGTTCTTC
TRBV4-2	many	TRBJ2-7	NA	CASSQTRDTNYEQYF	TGTGCCAGCAGCCAGACTCGGGACACCAACTACGAGCAGTACTTC